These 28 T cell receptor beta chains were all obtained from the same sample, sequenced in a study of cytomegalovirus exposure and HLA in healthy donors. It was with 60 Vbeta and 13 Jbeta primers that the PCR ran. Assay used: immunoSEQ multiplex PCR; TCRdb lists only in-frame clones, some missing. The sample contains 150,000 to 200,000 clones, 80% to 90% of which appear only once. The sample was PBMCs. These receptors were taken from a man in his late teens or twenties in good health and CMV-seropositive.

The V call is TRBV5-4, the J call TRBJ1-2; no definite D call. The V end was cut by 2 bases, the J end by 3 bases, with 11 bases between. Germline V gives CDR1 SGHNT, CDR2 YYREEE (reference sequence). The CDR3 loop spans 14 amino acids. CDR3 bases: TGTGCCAGCAGCTTATACCCAGAACACTATGGCTACACCTTC. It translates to CASSLYPEHYGYTF.

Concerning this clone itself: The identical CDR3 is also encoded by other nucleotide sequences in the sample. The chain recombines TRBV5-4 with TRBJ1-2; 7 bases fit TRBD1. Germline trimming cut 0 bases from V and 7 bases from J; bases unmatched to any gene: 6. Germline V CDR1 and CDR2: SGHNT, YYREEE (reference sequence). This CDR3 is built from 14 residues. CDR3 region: CASSLGQGLGGYTF. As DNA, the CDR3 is TGTGCCAGCAGCTTGGGACAGGGTTTAGGTGGCTACACCTTC.

In nucleotides, the CDR3 is TGTGCCAGCAGCTTCACTAGCGGGGGGGCCGCTACAGATACGCAGTATTTT. Translated, it gives CASSFTSGGAATDTQYF. The rearrangement uses TRBV9 and TRBJ2-3; 13 bases fit TRBD2. V lost 4 bases and J lost 3; bases outside the gene matches: 8. The germline CDR1 and CDR2 sequences are SGDLS and YYNGEE. CDR3 size: 17 residues.

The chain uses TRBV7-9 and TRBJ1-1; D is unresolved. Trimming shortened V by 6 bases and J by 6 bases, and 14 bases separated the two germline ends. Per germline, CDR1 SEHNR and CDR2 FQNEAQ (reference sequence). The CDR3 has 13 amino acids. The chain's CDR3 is CASSLGHFAEAFF. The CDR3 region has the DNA TGTGCCAGCAGTCTCGGTCACTTCGCTGAAGCTTTCTTT.

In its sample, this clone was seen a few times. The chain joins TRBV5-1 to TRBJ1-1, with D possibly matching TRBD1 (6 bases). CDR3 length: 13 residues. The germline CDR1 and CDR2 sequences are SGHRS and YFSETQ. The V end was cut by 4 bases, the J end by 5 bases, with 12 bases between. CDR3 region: CASSIDRRTEAFF. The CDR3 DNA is TGCGCCAGCAGCATCGACAGGAGGACTGAAGCTTTCTTT.

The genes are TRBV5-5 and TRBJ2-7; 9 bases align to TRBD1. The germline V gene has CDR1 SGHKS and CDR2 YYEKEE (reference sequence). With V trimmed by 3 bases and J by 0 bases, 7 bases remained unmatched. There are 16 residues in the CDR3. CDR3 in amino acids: CASSSPGQGPSYEQYF. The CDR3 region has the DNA TGTGCCAGCAGCTCTCCGGGACAGGGACCCTCCTACGAGCAGTACTTC.

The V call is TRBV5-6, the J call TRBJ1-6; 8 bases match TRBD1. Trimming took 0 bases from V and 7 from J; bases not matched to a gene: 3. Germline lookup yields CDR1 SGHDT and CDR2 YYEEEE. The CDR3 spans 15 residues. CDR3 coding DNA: TGTGCCAGCAGCTTGGCACAGGGGGTAAATTCACCCCTCCACTTT. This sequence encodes CASSLAQGVNSPLHF.

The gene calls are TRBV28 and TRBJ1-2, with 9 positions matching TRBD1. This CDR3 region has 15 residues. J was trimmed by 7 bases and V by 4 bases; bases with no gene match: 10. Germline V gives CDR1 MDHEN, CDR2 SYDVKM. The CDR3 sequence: CASSSTGQGLGGYTF. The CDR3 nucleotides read TGTGCCAGCAGTTCAACCGGACAGGGGCTCGGTGGCTACACCTTC.

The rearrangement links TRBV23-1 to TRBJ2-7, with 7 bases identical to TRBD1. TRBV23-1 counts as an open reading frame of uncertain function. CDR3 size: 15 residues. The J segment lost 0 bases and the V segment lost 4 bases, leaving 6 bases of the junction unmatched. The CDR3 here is CASSRGQARSYEQYF. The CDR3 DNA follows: TGCGCCAGCAGTCGTGGACAGGCCCGCTCCTACGAGCAGTACTTC.

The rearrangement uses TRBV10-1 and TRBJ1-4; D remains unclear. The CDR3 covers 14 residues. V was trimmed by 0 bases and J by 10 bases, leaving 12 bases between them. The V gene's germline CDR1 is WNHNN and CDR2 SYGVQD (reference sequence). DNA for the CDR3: TGCGCCAGCAGTGAGTCCGACTCGGTGGGAAAACTGTTTTTT. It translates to CASSESDSVGKLFF.

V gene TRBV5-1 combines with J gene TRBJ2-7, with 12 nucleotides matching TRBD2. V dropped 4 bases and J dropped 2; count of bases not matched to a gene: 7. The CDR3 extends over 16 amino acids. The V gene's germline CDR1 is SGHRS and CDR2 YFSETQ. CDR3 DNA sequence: TGCGCCAGCAGCCCTCCTAGCGGGGGGGCGGCCTACGAGCAGTACTTC. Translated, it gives CASSPPSGGAAYEQYF. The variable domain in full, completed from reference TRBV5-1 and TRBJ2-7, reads KAGVTQTPRYLIKTRGQQVTLSCSPISGHRSVSWYQQTPGQGLQFLFEYFSETQRNKGNFPGRFSGRQFSNSRSEMNVSTLELGDSALYLCASSPPSGGAAYEQYFGPGTRLTVT.

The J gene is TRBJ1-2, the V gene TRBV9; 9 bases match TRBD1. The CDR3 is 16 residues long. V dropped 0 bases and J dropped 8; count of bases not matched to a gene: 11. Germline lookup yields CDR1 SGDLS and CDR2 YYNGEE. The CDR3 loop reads CASSVGQGGLTGGYTF. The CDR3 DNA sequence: TGTGCCAGCAGCGTAGGACAGGGGGGATTGACGGGGGGCTACACCTTC.

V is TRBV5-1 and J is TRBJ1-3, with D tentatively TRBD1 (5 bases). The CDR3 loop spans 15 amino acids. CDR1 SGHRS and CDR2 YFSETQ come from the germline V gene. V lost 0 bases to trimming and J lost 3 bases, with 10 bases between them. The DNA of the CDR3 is TGCGCCAGCAGCTTGGATGCAGGGATTGGAAACACCATATATTTT. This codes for CASSLDAGIGNTIYF.

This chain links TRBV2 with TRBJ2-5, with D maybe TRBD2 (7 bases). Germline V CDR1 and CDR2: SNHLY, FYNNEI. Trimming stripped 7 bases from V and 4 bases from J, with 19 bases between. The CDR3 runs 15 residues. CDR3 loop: CASILMGGARETQYF. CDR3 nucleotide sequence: TGTGCCAGCATCTTAATGGGGGGGGCCCGAGAGACCCAGTACTTC. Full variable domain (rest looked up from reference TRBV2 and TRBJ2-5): EPEVTQTPSHQVTQMGQEVILRCVPISNHLYFYWYRQILGQKVEFLVSFYNNEISEKSEIFDDQFSVERPDGSNFTLKIRSTKLEDSAMYFCASILMGGARETQYFGPGTRLLVL.

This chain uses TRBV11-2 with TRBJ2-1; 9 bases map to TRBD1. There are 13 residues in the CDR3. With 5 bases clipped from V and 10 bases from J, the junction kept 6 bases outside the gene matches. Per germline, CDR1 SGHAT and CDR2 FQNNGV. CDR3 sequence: CASSLGTGKEQFF. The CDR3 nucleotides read TGTGCCAGCAGCCTTGGGACAGGGAAGGAGCAGTTCTTC.

CDR3 sequence reads: CASTQDRAFSNEQFF. The CDR3 nucleotides are TGTGCCAGCACCCAAGACAGGGCGTTCAGCAATGAGCAGTTCTTC. The V and J genes are TRBV6-1 and TRBJ2-1; 7 bases agree with TRBD1. Germline loops: CDR1 MNHNS, CDR2 SASEGT. J was trimmed by 6 bases and V by 7 bases; bases with no gene match: 12. The CDR3 sequence is 15 residues long.

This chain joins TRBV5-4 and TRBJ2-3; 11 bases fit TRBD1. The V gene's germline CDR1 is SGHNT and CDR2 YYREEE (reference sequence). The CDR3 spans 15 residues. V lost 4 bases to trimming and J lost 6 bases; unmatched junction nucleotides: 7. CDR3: CASSRPGTGGDTQYF. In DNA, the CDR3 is TGTGCCAGCAGCCGCCCCGGGACAGGGGGGGATACGCAGTATTTT.

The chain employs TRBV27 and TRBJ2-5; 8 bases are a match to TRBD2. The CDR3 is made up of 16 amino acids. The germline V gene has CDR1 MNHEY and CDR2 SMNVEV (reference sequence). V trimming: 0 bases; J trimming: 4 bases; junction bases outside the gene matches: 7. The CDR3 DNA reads TGTGCCAGCAGTTTATCGTCCGGGACTAGTCGAGAGACCCAGTACTTC. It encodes CASSLSSGTSRETQYF.

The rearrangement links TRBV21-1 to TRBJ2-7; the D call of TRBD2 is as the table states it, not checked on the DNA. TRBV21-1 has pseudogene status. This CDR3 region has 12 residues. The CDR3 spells CASSKLFHEQYF. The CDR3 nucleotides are TGTGCCAGCAGCAAACTGTTTCACGAGCAGTACTTC.

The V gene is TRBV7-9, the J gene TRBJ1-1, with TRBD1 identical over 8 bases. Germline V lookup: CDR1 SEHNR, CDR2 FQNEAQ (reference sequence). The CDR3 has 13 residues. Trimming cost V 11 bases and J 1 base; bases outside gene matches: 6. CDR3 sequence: CALGGTGNTEAFF. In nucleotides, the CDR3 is TGTGCCCTCGGGGGGACAGGGAACACTGAAGCTTTCTTT. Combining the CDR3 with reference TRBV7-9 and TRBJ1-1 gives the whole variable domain DTGVSQNPRHKITKRGQNVTFRCDPISEHNRLYWYRQTLGQGPEFLTYFQNEAQLEKSRLLSDRFSAERPKGSFSTLEIQRTEQGDSAMYLCALGGTGNTEAFFGQGTRLTVV.

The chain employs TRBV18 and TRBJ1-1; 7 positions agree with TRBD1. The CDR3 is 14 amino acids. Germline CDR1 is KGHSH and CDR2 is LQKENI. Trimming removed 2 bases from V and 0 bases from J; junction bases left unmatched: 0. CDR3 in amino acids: CASSPDRVNTEAFF. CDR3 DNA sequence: TGTGCCAGCTCACCAGACAGGGTGAACACTGAAGCTTTCTTT. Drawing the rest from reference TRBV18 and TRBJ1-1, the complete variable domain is NAGVMQNPRHLVRRRGQEARLRCSPMKGHSHVYWYRQLPEEGLKFMVYLQKENIIDESGMPKERFSAEFPKEGPSILRIQQVVRGDSAAYFCASSPDRVNTEAFFGQGTRLTVV.

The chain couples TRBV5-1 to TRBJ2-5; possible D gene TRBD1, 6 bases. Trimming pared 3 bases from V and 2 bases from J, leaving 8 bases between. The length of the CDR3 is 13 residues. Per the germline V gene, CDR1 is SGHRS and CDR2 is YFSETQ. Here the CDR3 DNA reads TGCGCCAGCAGCTCAGGGGTTCAAGAGACCCAGTACTTC. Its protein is CASSSGVQETQYF.

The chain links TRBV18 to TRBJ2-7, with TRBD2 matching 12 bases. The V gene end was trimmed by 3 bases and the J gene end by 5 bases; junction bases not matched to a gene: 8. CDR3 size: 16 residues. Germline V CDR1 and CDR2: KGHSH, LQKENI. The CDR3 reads CASSPPLAGGPNEQYF. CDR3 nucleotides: TGTGCCAGCTCACCGCCCCTAGCGGGGGGGCCAAACGAGCAGTACTTC.

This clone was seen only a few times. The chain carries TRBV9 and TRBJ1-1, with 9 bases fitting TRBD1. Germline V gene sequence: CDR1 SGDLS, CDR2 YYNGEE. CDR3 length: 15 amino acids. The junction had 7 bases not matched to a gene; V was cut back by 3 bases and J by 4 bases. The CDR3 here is CASSGTGEVGTEAFF. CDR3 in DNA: TGTGCCAGCAGCGGGACAGGGGAGGTGGGCACTGAAGCTTTCTTT.

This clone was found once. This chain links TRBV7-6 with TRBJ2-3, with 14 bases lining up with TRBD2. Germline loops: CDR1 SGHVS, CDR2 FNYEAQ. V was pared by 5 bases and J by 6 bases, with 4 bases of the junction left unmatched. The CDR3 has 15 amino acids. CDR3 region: CASSRLAGGRDTQYF. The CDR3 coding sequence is TGTGCCAGCAGCAGACTAGCGGGGGGGCGGGATACGCAGTATTTT.

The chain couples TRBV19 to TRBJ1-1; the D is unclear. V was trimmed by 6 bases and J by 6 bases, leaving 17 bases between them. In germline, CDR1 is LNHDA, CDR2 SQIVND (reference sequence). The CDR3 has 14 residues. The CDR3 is CASSLTAVTPEAFF. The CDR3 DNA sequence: TGTGCCAGTAGCCTAACCGCAGTGACACCTGAAGCTTTCTTT.

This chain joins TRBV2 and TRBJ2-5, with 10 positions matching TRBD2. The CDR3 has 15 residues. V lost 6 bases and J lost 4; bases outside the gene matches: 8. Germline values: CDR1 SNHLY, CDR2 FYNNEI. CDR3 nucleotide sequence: TGTGCCAGCAGCCCGGGGACTAGCGATGGAGAGACCCAGTACTTC. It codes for CASSPGTSDGETQYF.

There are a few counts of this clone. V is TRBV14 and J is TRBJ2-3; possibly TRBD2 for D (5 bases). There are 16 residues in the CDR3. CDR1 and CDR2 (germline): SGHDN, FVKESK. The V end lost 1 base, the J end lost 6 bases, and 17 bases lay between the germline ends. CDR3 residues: CASSQVLREASDTQYF. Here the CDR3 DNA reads TGTGCCAGCAGCCAAGTCCTCCGGGAAGCTTCTGATACGCAGTATTTT.